The 2 T cell receptor beta chains reported below all come from one sample, sequenced in a study of cytomegalovirus exposure and HLA in healthy donors. Vbeta (60) and Jbeta (13) primers were used in the PCR. The assay was immunoSEQ multiplex PCR, and TCRdb's table has in-frame clones only and misses some. The data show about 160,000 clones, 55% to 75% seen once. What was sequenced was PBMCs. These receptors all come from a woman in her sixties in good health and CMV-seropositive.

This rearrangement joins TRBV7-6 to TRBJ1-2; perhaps TRBD1 as D (6 bases). From germline, CDR1 is SGHVS and CDR2 FNYEAQ. The CDR3 is made up of 14 amino acids. The V end lost 0 bases, the J end lost 5 bases, and 10 bases lay between the germline ends. CDR3 sequence: CASSLAGARYGYTF. The DNA of the CDR3 is TGTGCCAGCAGCTTAGCGGGGGCGCGGTATGGCTACACCTTC.

This clone appeared once. The chain couples TRBV15 to TRBJ2-5, with D maybe TRBD2 (5 bases). Germline V CDR1 and CDR2: LNHNV, YYDKDF (reference sequence). The CDR3 runs 13 residues. The V and J ends lost 7 bases and 4 bases respectively, with 13 bases between them. CDR3 in DNA: TGTGCCACCAATAAGAGGGAAGGAGAGACCCAGTACTTC. As protein: CATNKREGETQYF.